This T cell receptor beta chain is from a study of blood T cell repertoires in COVID-19. Assay used: immunoSEQ multiplex PCR; TCRdb lists only in-frame clones, some missing. The sample lists 70,000 to 75,000 clones, more than 80% occurring once. The V end lost 0 bases, the J end lost 4 bases, and 6 bases lay between the germline ends. This CDR3 contains 12 residues. Germline V lookup: CDR1 GTSNPN, CDR2 SVGIG (reference sequence). The chain recombines TRBV30 with TRBJ1-1; D might be TRBD1 (5 bases). This clonotype was obtained from a woman of 80 years or more with active or convalescent COVID-19. Source material: peripheral blood. CDR3 sequence reads: CAWSVGRTEAFF. CDR3 DNA: TGTGCCTGGAGTGTGGGGCGCACTGAAGCTTTCTTT.